The 17 T cell receptor beta chains in this list originate from one sample, sequenced in a study of blood T cell repertoires in COVID-19. Sequencing was performed with immunoSEQ multiplex PCR; in TCRdb, only in-frame clones are kept and a portion is missing. The sample consists of some 90,000 clones, about 88% of them appearing once. The sequenced sample consisted of peripheral blood. The receptor source for this set is a man between 50 and 59 years old with acute or convalescent COVID-19.

The CDR3 sequence is CASSYRVNQPQHF. The DNA of the CDR3 is TGTGCCAGCAGTTACAGGGTAAATCAGCCCCAGCATTTT. The V call is TRBV12-3 or TRBV12-4, the J call TRBJ1-5; weak D call: TRBD1 (6 bases). This CDR3 region has 13 residues. Deletions cut 4 bases from V and 4 bases from J, with 8 bases between.

This chain links TRBV9 with TRBJ2-5, with TRBD2 identical over 16 bases. This CDR3 has 17 amino acids. Germline-derived CDR1 and CDR2 are SGDLS and YYNGEE. With 3 bases clipped from V and 9 bases from J, the junction kept 11 bases outside the gene matches. This chain's CDR3 is CASSAYTGTSGGAAQYF. Here the CDR3 DNA reads TGTGCCAGCAGCGCATACACCGGGACTAGCGGGGGGGCTGCCCAGTACTTC. Together with reference TRBV9 and TRBJ2-5, the CDR3 gives the full variable domain: DSGVTQTPKHLITATGQRVTLRCSPRSGDLSVYWYQQSLDQGLQFLIQYYNGEERAKGNILERFSAQQFPDLHSELNLSSLELGDSALYFCASSAYTGTSGGAAQYFGPGTRLLVL.

The gene calls are TRBV19 and TRBJ2-3; 12 bases align to TRBD2. The CDR3 length is 18 residues. After removal of 1 base from V and 5 bases from J, the junction contained 10 bases not matched to a gene. The germline gives CDR1 LNHDA, CDR2 SQIVND (reference sequence). The CDR3 here is CASSIALAGGPLRDTQYF. As DNA, the CDR3 is TGTGCCAGTAGTATAGCACTAGCGGGGGGCCCCCTCCGAGATACGCAGTATTTT.

The chain uses TRBV13 and TRBJ2-1, with TRBD2 matching over 9 bases. The germline gives CDR1 PRHDT, CDR2 FYEKMQ (reference sequence). V shed 2 bases and J 9 bases; nucleotides not matched to a gene: 5. This CDR3 is 14 amino acids long. The CDR3 reads CASSLMRGGAEQFF. CDR3 nucleotides: TGTGCCAGCAGCTTAATGCGGGGGGGCGCTGAGCAGTTCTTC. Based on the CDR3 plus reference TRBV13 and TRBJ2-1, the full variable domain is AAGVIQSPRHLIKEKRETATLKCYPIPRHDTVYWYQQGPGQDPQFLISFYEKMQSDKGSIPDRFSAQQFSDYHSELNMSSLELGDSALYFCASSLMRGGAEQFFGPGTRLTVL.

The chain employs TRBV3-1 (or the pseudogene TRBV3-2) and TRBJ2-7; 8 nucleotides agree with TRBD1. Germline loops: CDR1 LGHDT, CDR2 YNNKEL (reference sequence). The CDR3 loop spans 13 amino acids. With 2 bases clipped from V and 3 bases from J, the junction kept 0 bases outside the gene matches. CDR3: CASSQTGGYEQYF. CDR3 DNA sequence: TGTGCCAGCAGCCAAACAGGGGGCTACGAGCAGTACTTC.

This sequence joins TRBV6-5 and TRBJ2-7, with D possibly matching TRBD1 (6 bases). CDR1 and CDR2 (germline): MNHEY, SVGAGI. Between the trimmed V and J ends, which lost 7 bases and 4 bases, there was a span of 17 bases. The CDR3 has 14 amino acids. The CDR3 protein is CASTPGTWFYEQYF. The CDR3 region has the DNA TGTGCCAGCACCCCCGGGACATGGTTTTACGAGCAGTACTTC.

The genes are TRBV18 and TRBJ1-2, with D tentatively TRBD1 (6 bases). Germline V lookup: CDR1 KGHSH, CDR2 LQKENI. CDR3 length: 13 amino acids. V was cut by 4 bases and J by 4 bases, with 10 bases left in between. DNA of the CDR3: TGTGCCAGCTCACTGGACAGCGTCTATGGCTACACCTTC. Residues: CASSLDSVYGYTF.

The V call is TRBV7-8, the J call TRBJ1-5; a weak D match, TRBD1 (5 bases). The CDR3 length is 16 residues. The germline V gene has CDR1 SGHVS and CDR2 FQNEAQ. The V end lost 1 base, the J end lost 4 bases, and 14 bases lay between the germline ends. Here the CDR3 DNA reads TGTGCCAGCAGCTTAGTATCGCGCAGGGCAAATCAGCCCCAGCATTTT. Its translation is CASSLVSRRANQPQHF.

The V and J genes are TRBV12-3 or TRBV12-4 and TRBJ1-5; the match to TRBD1 covers 7 bases. The CDR3 consists of 13 residues. V shed 5 bases and J 7 bases; nucleotides not matched to a gene: 5. CDR3 bases: TGTGCCAGCAGTCGACAGGGATGGCAGCCCCAGCATTTT. Translation: CASSRQGWQPQHF.

CDR3 DNA sequence: TGTGCCAGCAGTTACCGGGGATTTCGACTGAACACTGAAGCTTTCTTT. Translated: CASSYRGFRLNTEAFF. The V call is TRBV6-5, the J call TRBJ1-1, with D hard to call. The germline V gene has CDR1 MNHEY and CDR2 SVGAGI. The CDR3 totals 16 residues. V lost 2 bases, J lost 0 bases, and 13 bases lay in between.

The rearrangement uses TRBV10-3 and TRBJ1-6; 8 bases map to TRBD1. This CDR3 contains 15 residues. From germline, CDR1 is ENHRY and CDR2 SYGVKD. The ends lost 3 bases at V and 6 bases at J; junction bases unmatched: 4. CDR3 protein: CAISDRQGTNSPLHF. In DNA, the CDR3 is TGTGCCATCAGTGACCGACAGGGGACTAATTCACCCCTCCACTTT.

This clone was found once. The chain carries TRBV5-1 and TRBJ2-5, with TRBD1 as a possible D gene (6 bases). This CDR3 has 14 amino acids. The germline CDR1 and CDR2 sequences are SGHRS and YFSETQ. V lost 1 base and J 2 bases, leaving 9 bases between the germline ends. DNA of the CDR3: TGCGCCAGCAGCTTGTGGGGGCTACAAGAGACCCAGTACTTC. Its translation is CASSLWGLQETQYF.

This rearrangement joins TRBV5-4 to TRBJ1-2; no clear D gene. Trimming removed 4 bases from V and 4 bases from J, with 14 bases in between. Germline-derived CDR1 and CDR2 are SGHNT and YYREEE (reference sequence). The CDR3 is 14 amino acids. CDR3 protein: CASSLSGSSYGYTF. In DNA, the CDR3 is TGTGCCAGCAGCCTTTCGGGAAGTTCCTATGGCTACACCTTC.

The V call is TRBV7-3, the J call TRBJ1-1; TRBD1 aligns across 8 bases. The CDR3 has 15 residues. Germline CDR1 is SGHTA and CDR2 is FQGTGA. Trimming removed 1 base from V and 2 bases from J; junction bases left unmatched: 3. The CDR3 is CASSLSGQGNTEAFF. The DNA of the CDR3 is TGTGCCAGCAGCTTAAGCGGACAGGGAAACACTGAAGCTTTCTTT.

CDR3 residues: CASSLIPVSGELFF. Written as DNA, the CDR3 is TGCGCCAGCAGTCTTATCCCAGTGTCCGGGGAGCTGTTTTTT. The rearrangement uses TRBV5-1 and TRBJ2-2; unclear D gene. This CDR3 is 14 amino acids long. V lost 5 bases and J 6 bases, leaving 14 bases between the germline ends. CDR1 SGHRS and CDR2 YFSETQ come from the germline V gene.

This clone showed up just a few times. This chain links TRBV10-3 with TRBJ1-6; D is possibly TRBD1 (6 bases). V shed 6 bases and J shed 11 bases, with 14 bases lying between them. The germline V gene encodes CDR1 ENHRY and CDR2 SYGVKD. This CDR3 has 13 residues. CDR3 amino acids: CAIRAGDEAPLHF. CDR3 DNA: TGTGCCATCAGGGCAGGGGACGAAGCACCCCTCCACTTT.

The rearrangement uses TRBV30 and TRBJ1-1; a weak D match, TRBD1 (6 bases). Germline CDR1 is GTSNPN and CDR2 is SVGIG (reference sequence). The CDR3 is 12 residues long. V was clipped by 5 bases and J by 9 bases, with 16 bases between them. CDR3 in amino acids: CAWDSGVYKAFF. DNA of the CDR3: TGTGCCTGGGATTCAGGGGTATACAAAGCTTTCTTT.